This T cell receptor beta chain was captured by sequencing in a study of shared clonotypes between healthy human individuals. General observations from the study: Clonotypes shared by all four sorted-subset donors had higher generation probabilities than non-shared clonotypes. Investigators expected sequencing depth to affect clonotype sharing among donors.

Worth noting for this clone: Its antigen is still unknown.

Into CD45RA+ naive and CD45RA-negative memory subsets, the CD4+ cells were split. Each replicate PCR on the sorted subsets used roughly 200 ng DNA (roughly 30,000 T cell genomes). This table comes from immunoSEQ multiplex PCR, and its TCRdb copy is limited to in-frame clones, with some not included. The sample shows about 2.4 million clones, 80% to 95% of them seen only once. The length of the CDR3 is 17 residues. The V and J ends lost 4 bases and 9 bases, in that order; junction bases with no gene match: 16. Per the germline V gene, CDR1 is LGHNA and CDR2 is YNFKEQ. The receptor's source is a man younger than 30 in good health. Some clones in this sample may be carry-over from other donors' samples. The chain carries TRBV4-2 and TRBJ2-1; 9 bases are shared with TRBD2. The material sequenced was naive CD4+ T cells from PBMCs. Regarding subset: CD45RA+ positively selected. For the CDR3, the DNA is TGTGCCAGCAGCCGACCCGCTAGCGGGAAAGTTGGTGGTGAGCAGTTCTTC. Amino acids: CASSRPASGKVGGEQFF.